The present T cell receptor (beta chain) was sequenced within a study of T-cell memory formation after mild COVID-19. This clonotype was counted only a few times. Its antigen is unknown. Using constant-segment primers, 5'RACE produced TCR alpha and TCR beta cDNA libraries carrying sample barcodes and UMIs. MiXCR, applied by TCRdb to the 5' RACE reads, yields one record per CDR3 protein. The data contain about 300,000 distinct CDR3 sequences, roughly a fifth of them singletons. The study, taken as a whole, reports: Clones from the second wave (peaking day 37) had unconfirmed SARS-CoV-2 specificity. CD4+ contracting clones lay mainly in CM and EM, CD8+ ones in EMRA. Clones that got smaller from day 15 to 85 had even CD4/CD8, while clones growing later tipped toward CD4+.

Germline loops: CDR1 SNHLY, CDR2 FYNNEI. The CDR3 contains 13 residues. Trimming took 6 bases from V and 5 from J, leaving 13 bases between them. The TCR sequence derives from a man aged 18 to 30 who had mild COVID-19 (a few samples of this study predate the infection). Cell type and time point are not known. Material: PBMCs or a T cell subset sorted from them (not recorded which). This chain joins TRBV2 and TRBJ2-5; tentative D call: TRBD2 (5 bases). Written as DNA, the CDR3 is TGTGCCAGCAGCCGAGAGGGCCGGGAGACCCAGTACTTC. Residues: CASSREGRETQYF.